The entry below describes one T cell receptor (beta chain). This sample was included in a study of blood T cell repertoires in COVID-19. About the study: The analysed material was cDNA or gDNA that came from T cells, B-cell-depleted T cells, or PBMCs.

Original processing notes: Amplification from reference gene primers served as the basis for estimated nucleated cell counts. Measured with immunoSEQ multiplex PCR; TCRdb has only the in-frame clones, and not every one. From that table come the V and J calls and clone size; the DNA was used to work out D and trimming. Of 150,000 to 200,000 clones listed, about 85% are singletons. Germline CDR1 is MGHRA and CDR2 is YSYEKL. V lost 0 bases to trimming and J lost 9 bases; unmatched junction nucleotides: 10. The CDR3 length is 17 residues. A Seattle source enrolled patients during active infection and followed them longitudinally.

Sequencing was done on a sample of peripheral blood. The clonotype originates from a man aged 60 to 75 with COVID-19, enrolled during active disease. The V gene is TRBV4-1, the J gene TRBJ2-1, with 11 bases fitting TRBD2. CDR3 in DNA: TGCGCCAGCAGCCAAGAAATAACTAGCGGGGGTTATGGTGAGCAGTTCTTC. This gives the protein CASSQEITSGGYGEQFF.